The rows below give T cell receptor beta chains drawn from one sample of a study of blood T cells in healthy people across ages. TCRdb recomputed calls from the 5' RACE reads with MiXCR, one row per CDR3 protein. Of roughly 500,000 distinct CDR3 sequences detected, more than 20% appear once; the ten largest clones hold less than 9%. These data also featured in a second study, about T cells of mothers and their children.

The source material was blood. All receptors derive from a boy aged 5-17 years in good health. Each CDR3 is given with its conserved first and last residue. The order of the fields is V gene, D gene, J gene, CDR3 length, clone size, CDR3 protein, CDR3 DNA. D genes are given only for firm matches. Part of the rows lack a size; the others show once, few, many or a class for expanded clones.

v_gene: TRBV6-5
d_gene: TRBD1
j_gene: TRBJ2-1
len: 13
abundance: few
CDR3aa: CATSFTGGNEQFF
CDR3nt: TGTGCCACCTCCTTCACAGGGGGAAATGAGCAGTTCTTC

v_gene: TRBV20-1
d_gene: NA
j_gene: TRBJ2-5
len: 15
abundance: NA
CDR3aa: CSARDSRGRQETQYF
CDR3nt: TGCAGTGCTAGAGATTCGCGGGGTCGCCAAGAGACCCAGTACTTC

v_gene: TRBV6-2/TRBV6-3
d_gene: NA
j_gene: TRBJ1-6
len: 12
abundance: NA
CDR3aa: CASRRDRSPLHF
CDR3nt: TGTGCCAGCAGACGGGATAGGTCACCCCTCCACTTT

v_gene: TRBV6-5
d_gene: NA
j_gene: TRBJ1-1
len: 11
abundance: NA
CDR3aa: CASGDRSRAFF
CDR3nt: TGTGCCAGCGGCGACAGGTCGAGGGCTTTCTTT

v_gene: TRBV4-3
d_gene: TRBD1
j_gene: TRBJ1-4
len: 17
abundance: NA
CDR3aa: CASSQDETGTTNEKLFF
CDR3nt: TGCGCCAGCAGCCAAGATGAGACAGGGACAACTAATGAAAAACTGTTTTTT

v_gene: TRBV29-1
d_gene: NA
j_gene: TRBJ2-5
len: 12
abundance: NA
CDR3aa: CSGQGVEETQYF
CDR3nt: TGCAGCGGACAAGGAGTGGAAGAGACCCAGTACTTC

v_gene: TRBV24-1
d_gene: NA
j_gene: TRBJ2-2
len: 14
abundance: few
CDR3aa: CATSDLFGTGELFF
CDR3nt: TGTGCCACCAGTGATTTGTTTGGGACCGGGGAGCTGTTTTTT

v_gene: TRBV29-1
d_gene: NA
j_gene: TRBJ2-1
len: 12
abundance: NA
CDR3aa: CSVVADYNEQFF
CDR3nt: TGCAGCGTTGTGGCGGACTACAATGAGCAGTTCTTC

v_gene: TRBV5-1
d_gene: TRBD2
j_gene: TRBJ2-1
len: 16
abundance: NA
CDR3aa: CASSTTGTSGDNEQFF
CDR3nt: TGCGCCAGCAGTACAACCGGGACTAGCGGTGACAATGAGCAGTTCTTC

v_gene: TRBV7-2
d_gene: NA
j_gene: TRBJ2-2
len: 16
abundance: NA
CDR3aa: CASSSRATRATGELFF
CDR3nt: TGTGCCAGCAGCTCCCGGGCCACCCGGGCGACCGGGGAGCTGTTTTTT

v_gene: TRBV7-2
d_gene: NA
j_gene: TRBJ2-7
len: 18
abundance: NA
CDR3aa: CASSLYLDGDSILYEQYF
CDR3nt: TGTGCCAGCAGCTTATATTTAGATGGAGACAGTATACTCTACGAGCAGTACTTC

v_gene: TRBV9
d_gene: TRBD2
j_gene: TRBJ2-5
len: 14
abundance: NA
CDR3aa: CASSLSVAGETQYF
CDR3nt: TGTGCCAGCAGCTTAAGCGTAGCGGGGGAGACCCAGTACTTC

v_gene: TRBV5-1
d_gene: TRBD1
j_gene: TRBJ2-7
len: 14
abundance: NA
CDR3aa: CASSLVQGVHEQYF
CDR3nt: TGCGCCAGCAGCTTGGTGCAGGGGGTACACGAGCAGTACTTC

v_gene: TRBV9
d_gene: NA
j_gene: TRBJ1-2
len: 12
abundance: few
CDR3aa: CASSVAGYGYTF
CDR3nt: TGTGCCAGCAGCGTAGCAGGTTATGGCTACACCTTC

v_gene: TRBV7-9
d_gene: NA
j_gene: TRBJ2-7
len: 12
abundance: few
CDR3aa: CASSLVPYERYF
CDR3nt: TGTGCCAGCAGCTTAGTCCCCTACGAGCGGTACTTC

v_gene: TRBV6-2/TRBV6-3
d_gene: TRBD2
j_gene: TRBJ2-1
len: 15
abundance: few
CDR3aa: CASSYGGRAFDEQFF
CDR3nt: TGTGCCAGCAGTTACGGTGGGAGGGCCTTTGATGAGCAGTTCTTC

v_gene: TRBV28
d_gene: NA
j_gene: TRBJ2-5
len: 14
abundance: many
CDR3aa: CASSSGRQVKTQYF
CDR3nt: TGTGCCAGCAGTTCCGGACGGCAAGTGAAGACCCAGTACTTC

v_gene: TRBV4-1
d_gene: TRBD2
j_gene: TRBJ2-5
len: 19
abundance: NA
CDR3aa: CASSQVSTSGNPRRETQYF
CDR3nt: TGCGCCAGCAGCCAAGTATCAACTAGCGGGAACCCTCGACGAGAGACCCAGTACTTC

v_gene: TRBV4-3
d_gene: NA
j_gene: TRBJ1-4
len: 16
abundance: NA
CDR3aa: CASSQDRGQINEKLFF
CDR3nt: TGCGCCAGCAGCCAAGATCGGGGACAAATTAATGAAAAACTGTTTTTT

v_gene: TRBV20-1
d_gene: NA
j_gene: TRBJ2-3
len: 16
abundance: NA
CDR3aa: CSARSPWTPGTDTQYF
CDR3nt: TGCAGTGCTAGATCCCCATGGACGCCTGGCACAGATACGCAGTATTTT

v_gene: TRBV19
d_gene: TRBD2
j_gene: TRBJ2-5
len: 15
abundance: NA
CDR3aa: CASSVSGTNQETQYF
CDR3nt: TGTGCCAGTAGCGTCTCCGGGACTAACCAAGAGACCCAGTACTTC

v_gene: TRBV28
d_gene: NA
j_gene: TRBJ2-3
len: 12
abundance: few
CDR3aa: CASSALTDTQYF
CDR3nt: TGTGCCAGCAGTGCCCTCACAGATACGCAGTATTTT

v_gene: TRBV12-3/TRBV12-4
d_gene: NA
j_gene: TRBJ2-2
len: 15
abundance: few
CDR3aa: CASSLETVNTGELFF
CDR3nt: TGTGCCAGCAGTTTGGAGACGGTTAACACCGGGGAGCTGTTTTTT

v_gene: TRBV12-3/TRBV12-4
d_gene: NA
j_gene: TRBJ2-5
len: 13
abundance: NA
CDR3aa: CASSLNRAATQYF
CDR3nt: TGTGCCAGCAGTTTGAACAGGGCGGCGACCCAGTACTTC

v_gene: TRBV25-1
d_gene: NA
j_gene: TRBJ2-1
len: 11
abundance: few
CDR3aa: CAAGMNNEQFF
CDR3nt: TGTGCCGCGGGGATGAACAATGAGCAGTTCTTC

v_gene: TRBV5-1
d_gene: NA
j_gene: TRBJ1-1
len: 15
abundance: once
CDR3aa: CASSSQGGEYTEAFF
CDR3nt: TGCGCCAGCAGCTCACAGGGAGGGGAGTACACTGAAGCTTTCTTT

v_gene: TRBV28
d_gene: NA
j_gene: TRBJ2-2
len: 17
abundance: few
CDR3aa: CASSAVILTTNTGELFF
CDR3nt: TGTGCCAGCAGTGCCGTAATATTGACCACGAACACCGGGGAGCTGTTTTTT

v_gene: TRBV4-2
d_gene: NA
j_gene: TRBJ2-5
len: 15
abundance: NA
CDR3aa: CAPRVLLAGQETQYF
CDR3nt: TGTGCCCCGAGAGTCTTACTGGCAGGCCAAGAGACCCAGTACTTC

v_gene: TRBV11-2
d_gene: NA
j_gene: TRBJ2-7
len: 16
abundance: NA
CDR3aa: CASSSVMVPNPYEQYF
CDR3nt: TGTGCCAGCAGCTCCGTCATGGTGCCTAACCCCTACGAGCAGTACTTC

v_gene: TRBV6-5
d_gene: NA
j_gene: TRBJ2-3
len: 17
abundance: NA
CDR3aa: CASSYRALGDDADTQYF
CDR3nt: TGTGCCAGCAGTTACAGGGCCCTGGGCGATGACGCAGATACGCAGTATTTT

v_gene: TRBV20-1
d_gene: TRBD1
j_gene: TRBJ1-1
len: 16
abundance: NA
CDR3aa: CSAPHPETGQNTEAFF
CDR3nt: TGCAGTGCTCCCCATCCCGAGACAGGGCAGAACACTGAAGCTTTCTTT

v_gene: TRBV4-3
d_gene: NA
j_gene: TRBJ2-1
len: 15
abundance: many
CDR3aa: CASSQDSSLNNEQFF
CDR3nt: TGCGCCAGCAGCCAAGATTCGTCACTTAACAATGAGCAGTTCTTC

v_gene: TRBV2
d_gene: TRBD1
j_gene: TRBJ2-1
len: 15
abundance: NA
CDR3aa: CASRGGQGAYNEQFF
CDR3nt: TGTGCCAGCAGAGGAGGACAGGGGGCCTACAATGAGCAGTTCTTC

v_gene: TRBV9
d_gene: TRBD2
j_gene: TRBJ2-1
len: 14
abundance: NA
CDR3aa: CANSDGGSYNEQFF
CDR3nt: TGTGCCAACAGCGATGGCGGGAGTTACAATGAGCAGTTCTTC

v_gene: TRBV7-9
d_gene: TRBD2
j_gene: TRBJ2-2
len: 18
abundance: NA
CDR3aa: CASSLVGVAGGSTGELFF
CDR3nt: TGTGCCAGCAGCTTAGTAGGAGTGGCGGGGGGCTCCACCGGGGAGCTGTTTTTT

v_gene: TRBV12-3/TRBV12-4
d_gene: TRBD1
j_gene: TRBJ2-1
len: 15
abundance: NA
CDR3aa: CASSLLRQGPNEQFF
CDR3nt: TGTGCCAGCAGTTTATTGAGACAGGGCCCCAATGAGCAGTTCTTC

v_gene: TRBV7-2
d_gene: NA
j_gene: TRBJ2-2
len: 13
abundance: many
CDR3aa: CASSAGIGGELFF
CDR3nt: TGTGCCAGCAGCGCAGGGATTGGCGGGGAGCTGTTTTTT

v_gene: TRBV20-1
d_gene: NA
j_gene: TRBJ2-7
len: 14
abundance: few
CDR3aa: CSARGRDGYYEQYF
CDR3nt: TGCAGTGCTAGGGGCAGGGACGGCTACTACGAGCAGTACTTC

v_gene: TRBV10-3
d_gene: NA
j_gene: TRBJ2-3
len: 16
abundance: NA
CDR3aa: CAISESLIQATDTQYF
CDR3nt: TGTGCCATCAGTGAGTCTTTGATACAGGCCACAGATACGCAGTATTTT

v_gene: TRBV9
d_gene: NA
j_gene: TRBJ2-5
len: 15
abundance: few
CDR3aa: CASSVAAGNVETQYF
CDR3nt: TGTGCCAGCAGCGTAGCTGCAGGGAACGTCGAGACCCAGTACTTC

v_gene: TRBV12-3/TRBV12-4
d_gene: NA
j_gene: TRBJ1-2
len: 13
abundance: NA
CDR3aa: CASRPEGLYGYTF
CDR3nt: TGTGCCAGCAGACCGGAGGGCCTCTATGGCTACACCTTC

v_gene: TRBV7-9
d_gene: NA
j_gene: TRBJ2-2
len: 14
abundance: few
CDR3aa: CASSRDGYTGELFF
CDR3nt: TGTGCCAGCAGCCGGGACGGATACACCGGGGAGCTGTTTTTT

v_gene: TRBV5-5
d_gene: NA
j_gene: TRBJ1-4
len: 15
abundance: few
CDR3aa: CASSFLQGTNEKLFF
CDR3nt: TGTGCCAGCAGCTTTCTCCAGGGTACTAATGAAAAACTGTTTTTT

v_gene: TRBV5-1
d_gene: NA
j_gene: TRBJ2-5
len: 17
abundance: NA
CDR3aa: CASALPKWDILQETQYF
CDR3nt: TGCGCCAGCGCCTTACCAAAGTGGGACATCCTCCAAGAGACCCAGTACTTC

v_gene: TRBV20-1
d_gene: TRBD2
j_gene: TRBJ2-1
len: 15
abundance: NA
CDR3aa: CSARLAGVLYNEQFF
CDR3nt: TGCAGTGCTCGTCTGGCGGGAGTCCTTTACAATGAGCAGTTCTTC

v_gene: TRBV7-9
d_gene: TRBD1
j_gene: TRBJ2-5
len: 13
abundance: NA
CDR3aa: CATEGAGEETQYF
CDR3nt: TGTGCCACAGAGGGGGCCGGGGAAGAGACCCAGTACTTC

v_gene: TRBV7-9
d_gene: NA
j_gene: TRBJ2-7
len: 14
abundance: NA
CDR3aa: CASSNRALSYEQYF
CDR3nt: TGTGCCAGCAGCAACAGGGCCCTAAGCTACGAGCAGTACTTC

v_gene: TRBV28
d_gene: NA
j_gene: TRBJ1-3
len: 12
abundance: few
CDR3aa: CANSLARNTIYF
CDR3nt: TGTGCCAACAGTTTAGCCAGAAACACCATATATTTT

v_gene: TRBV29-1
d_gene: NA
j_gene: TRBJ2-5
len: 18
abundance: NA
CDR3aa: CSVEDWSPGNPPQETQYF
CDR3nt: TGCAGCGTTGAAGATTGGTCGCCGGGTAACCCTCCCCAAGAGACCCAGTACTTC

v_gene: TRBV20-1
d_gene: TRBD1
j_gene: TRBJ2-2
len: 13
abundance: NA
CDR3aa: CSAPDRATGELFF
CDR3nt: TGCAGTGCGCCGGACAGGGCAACCGGGGAGCTGTTTTTT

v_gene: TRBV28
d_gene: NA
j_gene: TRBJ2-5
len: 12
abundance: NA
CDR3aa: CASTTYQETQYF
CDR3nt: TGTGCCAGCACGACGTACCAAGAGACCCAGTACTTC

v_gene: TRBV28
d_gene: TRBD1
j_gene: TRBJ1-2
len: 16
abundance: few
CDR3aa: CASSLAQGTGGDGYTF
CDR3nt: TGTGCCAGCAGTTTAGCCCAAGGGACAGGGGGAGATGGCTACACCTTC

v_gene: TRBV10-2
d_gene: NA
j_gene: TRBJ2-7
len: 14
abundance: NA
CDR3aa: CASSESTGGYEQYF
CDR3nt: TGCGCCAGCAGTGAGTCCACCGGGGGATACGAGCAGTACTTC